This entry describes one T cell receptor beta chain. Repertoires were generated with immunoSEQ multiplex PCR, while TCRdb's copy carries only in-frame clones and drops some. The sample gives about 330,000 clones, 75% to 90% of which show up once; around 5% is in the top ten. This record comes from a study of blood T cell repertoires in COVID-19. The overall study: Researchers got acute and convalescent COVID-19 samples from the United States, Italy and Spain.

This TCR came from a young man who had recovered from COVID-19. Sequencing input: PBMCs or T cells enriched from blood (not recorded which).

The CDR3 region has the DNA TGTGCCAGCAGCCGCGGGGGAGATACGCAGTATTTT. Protein: CASSRGGDTQYF. The gene calls are TRBV7-9 and TRBJ2-3; TRBD2 aligns across 7 bases. In germline, CDR1 is SEHNR, CDR2 FQNEAQ (reference sequence). The CDR3 sequence is 12 residues long. The V segment lost 5 bases and the J segment 5 bases; nucleotides outside the gene matches: 1.